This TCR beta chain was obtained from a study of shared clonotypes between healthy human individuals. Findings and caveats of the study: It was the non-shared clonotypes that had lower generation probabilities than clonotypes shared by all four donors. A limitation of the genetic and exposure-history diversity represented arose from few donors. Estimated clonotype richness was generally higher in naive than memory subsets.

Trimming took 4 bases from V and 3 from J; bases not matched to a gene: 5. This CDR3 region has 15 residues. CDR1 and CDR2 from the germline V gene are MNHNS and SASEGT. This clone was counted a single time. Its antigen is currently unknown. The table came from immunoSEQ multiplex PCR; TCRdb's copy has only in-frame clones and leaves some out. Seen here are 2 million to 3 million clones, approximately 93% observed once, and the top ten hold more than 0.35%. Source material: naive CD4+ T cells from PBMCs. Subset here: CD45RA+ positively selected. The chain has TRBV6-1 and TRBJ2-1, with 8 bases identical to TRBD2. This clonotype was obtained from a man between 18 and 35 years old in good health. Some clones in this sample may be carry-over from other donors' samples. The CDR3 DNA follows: TGTGCCAGCAGTGGGAGCGGGAGATTCTACAATGAGCAGTTCTTC. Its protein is CASSGSGRFYNEQFF.